This T cell receptor (beta chain) was identified in a study of blood T cell repertoires in COVID-19. Study summary: COVID-19 samples, acute and convalescent, were from the United States, Italy and Spain. Nucleic acid was either cDNA or gDNA, and it came from T cells, B-cell-depleted T cells, or PBMCs.

The data were produced by immunoSEQ multiplex PCR, yet TCRdb's version contains in-frame clones alone and is incomplete. The sample includes around 35,000 clones, around nine tenths of them seen just once. The CDR3 consists of 13 residues. Germline assignment: CDR1 MNHEY and CDR2 SMNVEV (reference sequence). Unmatched junction bases numbered 4, after V lost 3 bases and J lost 8 bases. In this sample, this clone turned up a few times. The chain couples TRBV27 to TRBJ1-2; TRBD1 matches at 9 bases. The sequence was obtained from a man aged 60 to 69 with active COVID-19. The specimen sequenced was peripheral blood. The DNA for the CDR3 is TGTGCCAGCAGTTTTTCGGACAGGGGCGGCTACACCTTC. Amino acids: CASSFSDRGGYTF.